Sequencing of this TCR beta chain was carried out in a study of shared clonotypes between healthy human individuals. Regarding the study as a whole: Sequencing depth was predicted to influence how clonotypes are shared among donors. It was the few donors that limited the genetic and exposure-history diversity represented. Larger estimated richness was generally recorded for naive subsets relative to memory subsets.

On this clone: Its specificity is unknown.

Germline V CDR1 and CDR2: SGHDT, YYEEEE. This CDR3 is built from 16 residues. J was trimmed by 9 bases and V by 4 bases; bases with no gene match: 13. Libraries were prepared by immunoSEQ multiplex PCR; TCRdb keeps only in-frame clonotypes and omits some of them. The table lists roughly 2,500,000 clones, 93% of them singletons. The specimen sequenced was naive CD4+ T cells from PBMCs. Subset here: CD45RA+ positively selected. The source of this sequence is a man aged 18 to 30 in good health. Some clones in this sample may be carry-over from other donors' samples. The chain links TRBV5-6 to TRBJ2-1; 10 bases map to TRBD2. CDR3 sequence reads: CASSPTPLAGVTEQFF. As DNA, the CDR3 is TGTGCCAGCAGCCCTACCCCGCTAGCGGGAGTGACTGAGCAGTTCTTC. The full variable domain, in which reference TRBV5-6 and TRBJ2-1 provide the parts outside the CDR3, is DAGVTQSPTHLIKTRGQQVTLRCSPKSGHDTVSWYQQALGQGPQFIFQYYEEEERQRGNFPDRFSGHQFPNYSSELNVNALLLGDSALYLCASSPTPLAGVTEQFFGPGTRLTVL.